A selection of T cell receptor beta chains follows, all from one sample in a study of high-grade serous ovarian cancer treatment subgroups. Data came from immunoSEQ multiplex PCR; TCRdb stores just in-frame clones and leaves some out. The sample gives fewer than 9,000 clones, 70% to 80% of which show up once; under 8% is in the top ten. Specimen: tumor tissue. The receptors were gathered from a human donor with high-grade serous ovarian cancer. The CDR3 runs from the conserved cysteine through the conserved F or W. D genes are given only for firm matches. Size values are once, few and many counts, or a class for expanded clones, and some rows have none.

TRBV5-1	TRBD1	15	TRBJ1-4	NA	CASSLFYRGDEKLFF	TGCGCCAGCAGTTTATTTTACAGGGGGGATGAAAAACTGTTTTTT
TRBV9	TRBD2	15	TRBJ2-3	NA	CASSVDSGATDTQYF	TGTGCCAGCAGCGTAGATAGCGGGGCCACAGATACGCAGTATTTT
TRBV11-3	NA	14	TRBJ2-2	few	CASTLDSNTGELFF	TGTGCCAGCACCCTTGACAGTAACACCGGGGAGCTGTTTTTT
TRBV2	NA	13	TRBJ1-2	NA	CASSGRTNYGYTF	TGTGCCAGCAGCGGACGGACTAACTATGGCTACACCTTC
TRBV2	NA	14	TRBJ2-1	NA	CATGGGVSYNEQFF	TGTGCTACCGGGGGCGGGGTCTCCTACAATGAGCAGTTCTTC
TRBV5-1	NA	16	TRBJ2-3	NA	CASSLASGRVADTQYF	TGCGCCAGCAGCTTGGCCAGTGGCAGGGTGGCGGATACGCAGTATTTT
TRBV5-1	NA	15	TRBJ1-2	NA	CASSPIAGKNYGYTF	TGCGCCAGCAGCCCCATAGCAGGGAAGAACTATGGCTACACCTTC
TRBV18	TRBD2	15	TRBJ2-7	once	CASSPRGGFSLEQYF	TGTGCCAGCTCACCCCGGGGGGGGTTTAGTCTCGAGCAGTACTTC
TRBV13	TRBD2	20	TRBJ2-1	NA	CASSLGLGLAGGPSYNEQFF	TGTGCCAGCAGCTTAGGCCTAGGGCTAGCGGGGGGGCCGAGTTACAATGAGCAGTTCTTC
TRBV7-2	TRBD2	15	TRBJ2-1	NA	CASSLAGGTYNEQFF	TGTGCCAGCAGTCTAGCGGGGGGAACTTACAATGAGCAGTTCTTC
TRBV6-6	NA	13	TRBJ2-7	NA	CASSYRGVGEQYF	TGTGCCAGCAGTTACAGGGGTGTGGGCGAGCAGTACTTC
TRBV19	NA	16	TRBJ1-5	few	CASSSGQGRGNQPQHF	TGTGCCAGTAGTAGTGGGCAGGGTCGAGGCAATCAGCCCCAGCATTTT
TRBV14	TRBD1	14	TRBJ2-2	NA	CASKGQGVTGELFF	TGTGCCAGCAAGGGACAGGGGGTCACCGGGGAGCTGTTTTTT
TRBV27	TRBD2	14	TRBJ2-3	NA	CASSSGGRGDTQYF	TGTGCCAGCAGCAGCGGGGGGCGGGGAGATACGCAGTATTTT
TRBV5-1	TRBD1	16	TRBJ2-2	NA	CASREPGQGDTGELFF	TGCGCCAGCAGGGAACCGGGACAGGGAGACACCGGGGAGCTGTTTTTT
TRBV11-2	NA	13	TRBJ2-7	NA	CASSANRDTQRYF	TGTGCCAGCAGCGCAAACCGGGACACGCAGCGGTACTTC
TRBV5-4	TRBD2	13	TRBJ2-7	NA	CASSTGGTYEQYF	TGTGCCAGCAGCACCGGGGGGACCTACGAGCAGTACTTC
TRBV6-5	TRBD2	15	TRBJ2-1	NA	CASSYGRARYNEQFF	TGTGCCAGCAGTTACGGGAGGGCGCGATACAATGAGCAGTTCTTC
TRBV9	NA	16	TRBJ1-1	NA	CASSVARGTLNTEAFF	TGTGCCAGCAGCGTAGCCCGCGGCACCCTGAACACTGAAGCTTTCTTT
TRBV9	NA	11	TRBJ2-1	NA	CASRSGNEQFF	TGTGCCAGCAGGTCGGGGAATGAGCAGTTCTTC
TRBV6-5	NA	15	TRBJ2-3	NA	CASSYRAGRSDTQYF	TGTGCCAGCAGTTATAGAGCGGGTCGATCAGATACGCAGTATTTT
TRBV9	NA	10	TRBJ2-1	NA	CATRAGEQFF	TGTGCCACCCGGGCGGGGGAGCAGTTCTTC
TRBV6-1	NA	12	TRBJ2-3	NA	CASSENRHTQYF	TGTGCCAGCAGTGAAAACCGGCATACGCAGTATTTT
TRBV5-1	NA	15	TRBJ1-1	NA	CASSLASTGPTEAFF	TGCGCCAGCAGCTTGGCCTCTACAGGGCCCACTGAAGCTTTCTTT
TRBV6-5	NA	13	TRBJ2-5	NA	CASSRLELETQYF	TGTGCCAGCAGTAGACTAGAACTTGAGACCCAGTACTTC
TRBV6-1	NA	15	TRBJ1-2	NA	CASSEFIRTVDGYTF	TGTGCCAGCAGTGAATTCATCAGAACCGTTGATGGCTACACCTTC
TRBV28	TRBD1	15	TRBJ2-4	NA	CASSSPGTDKNIQYF	TGTGCCAGCAGTTCCCCCGGGACAGATAAAAACATTCAGTACTTC
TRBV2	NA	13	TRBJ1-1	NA	CASREGRGTEAFF	TGTGCCAGCAGGGAGGGCCGAGGAACTGAAGCTTTCTTT
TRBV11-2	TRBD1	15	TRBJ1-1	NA	CASSLGRGTGVEAFF	TGTGCCAGCAGCTTAGGACGGGGGACAGGAGTTGAAGCTTTCTTT
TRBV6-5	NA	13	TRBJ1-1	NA	CASSPWANTEAFF	TGTGCCAGCAGTCCCTGGGCCAACACTGAAGCTTTCTTT